The present TCR beta chain was sequenced within a study of T cells in Graves' hyperthyroidism and ophthalmopathy. Germline V gives CDR1 SGHTA, CDR2 FQGNSA. The CDR3 spans 17 residues. The V segment lost 4 bases and the J segment 2 bases; nucleotides outside the gene matches: 9. Study-wide results and limits: Using 13 V-J features, a model discriminated ophthalmopathy from stable hyperthyroidism.

Fresh peripheral blood, 8 to 10 ml, was the source of the PBMCs. RNA transcripts provided the source from which TCR beta CDR3 regions were amplified. During a first-round RT-PCR of the TCR CDR3, the HTBI primer set was used. TCRdb passed the multiplex PCR reads through MiXCR, listing each CDR3 protein once. The sample contains 400,000 or so distinct CDR3 sequences, about 16% of which appear only once. As for this clonotype: Its antigen is still unknown.

This TCR was recovered from a woman between 55 and 75 years old with Graves' ophthalmopathy. This chain links TRBV7-2 with TRBJ2-1; TRBD2 matches 9 bases. Input material: blood. CDR3 protein: CASSYRAGGITYNEQFF. The CDR3 bases are TGTGCCAGCAGCTACAGAGCGGGAGGTATTACCTACAATGAGCAGTTCTTC.